This T cell receptor (beta chain) was profiled in a study of T cell responses to AZD1222 COVID-19 vaccine. Using immunoSEQ multiplex PCR, the repertoire was profiled, and TCRdb retains in-frame clones only, with some absent. Among 100,000 to 130,000 clones, just over 90% were seen once, and the ten largest hold approximately 5.6%. With respect to this clone: Its antigen is undetermined.

V lost 7 bases and J lost 2, with 17 bases in between. CDR1 and CDR2 (germline): MNHEY, SVGAGI. The CDR3 covers 15 residues. Study-level results: At 160-218 and 743-854, vaccine-associated CD4 TCRs were dominant, and they spanned spike. Once two AZD1222 doses were given, Spike-specific TCR breadth and depth went up.

This chain connects TRBV6-5 to TRBJ2-5, with D maybe TRBD2 (6 bases). The source is an adult who received the AZD1222 COVID-19 vaccine. Sample: peripheral blood, taken 28 days after the second AZD1222 dose. This CDR3 is CASTPRGRMQETQYF. The CDR3 bases are TGTGCCAGCACCCCCCGAGGGAGGATGCAAGAGACCCAGTACTTC.